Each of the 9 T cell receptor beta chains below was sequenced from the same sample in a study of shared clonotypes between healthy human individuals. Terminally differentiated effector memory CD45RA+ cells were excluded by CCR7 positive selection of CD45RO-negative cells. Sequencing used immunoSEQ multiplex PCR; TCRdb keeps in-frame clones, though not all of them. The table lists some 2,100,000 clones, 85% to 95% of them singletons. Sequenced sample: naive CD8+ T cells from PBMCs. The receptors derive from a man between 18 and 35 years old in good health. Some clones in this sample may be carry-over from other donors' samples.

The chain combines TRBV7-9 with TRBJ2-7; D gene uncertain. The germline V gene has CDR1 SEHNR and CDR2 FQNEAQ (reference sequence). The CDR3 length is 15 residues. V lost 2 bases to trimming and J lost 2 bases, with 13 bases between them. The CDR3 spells CASSLSSDSPYEQYF. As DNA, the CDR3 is TGTGCCAGCAGCTTATCGTCGGATTCCCCCTACGAGCAGTACTTC.

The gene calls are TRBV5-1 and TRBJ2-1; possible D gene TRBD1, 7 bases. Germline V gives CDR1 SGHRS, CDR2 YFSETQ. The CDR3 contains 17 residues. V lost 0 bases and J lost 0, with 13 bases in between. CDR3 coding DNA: TGCGCCAGCAGCTTGGCAGGGGGGAGGAACTCCTACAATGAGCAGTTCTTC. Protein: CASSLAGGRNSYNEQFF.

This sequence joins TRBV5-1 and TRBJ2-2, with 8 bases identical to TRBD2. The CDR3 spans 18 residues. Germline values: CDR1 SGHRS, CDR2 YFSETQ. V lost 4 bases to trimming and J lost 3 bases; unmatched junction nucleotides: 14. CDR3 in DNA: TGCGCCAGCAGCCCCTCGGGGGCGGGAGGTCTACACACCGGGGAGCTGTTTTTT. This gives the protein CASSPSGAGGLHTGELFF.

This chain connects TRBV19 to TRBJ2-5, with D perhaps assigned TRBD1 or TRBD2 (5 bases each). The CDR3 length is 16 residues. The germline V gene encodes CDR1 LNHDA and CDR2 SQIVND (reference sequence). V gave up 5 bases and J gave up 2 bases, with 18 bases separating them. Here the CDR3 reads CASSSHPGRRQETQYF. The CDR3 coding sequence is TGTGCCAGTAGTTCACATCCGGGACGGAGGCAAGAGACCCAGTACTTC. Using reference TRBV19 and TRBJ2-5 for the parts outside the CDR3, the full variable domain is DGGITQSPKYLFRKEGQNVTLSCEQNLNHDAMYWYRQDPGQGLRLIYYSQIVNDFQKGDIAEGYSVSREKKESFPLTVTSAQKNPTAFYLCASSSHPGRRQETQYFGPGTRLLVL.

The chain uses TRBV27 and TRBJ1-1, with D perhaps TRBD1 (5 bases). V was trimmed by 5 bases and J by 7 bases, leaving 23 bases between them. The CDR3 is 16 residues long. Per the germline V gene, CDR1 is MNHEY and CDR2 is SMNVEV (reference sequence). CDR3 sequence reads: CASSLRTPGTSGEAFF. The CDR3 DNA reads TGTGCCAGCAGTCTCCGAACCCCGGGGACGAGTGGTGAAGCTTTCTTT.

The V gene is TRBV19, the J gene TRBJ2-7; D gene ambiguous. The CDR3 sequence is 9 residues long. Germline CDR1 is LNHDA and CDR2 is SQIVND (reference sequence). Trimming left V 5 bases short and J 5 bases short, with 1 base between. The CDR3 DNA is TGTGCCAGTAGTGACGAGCAGTACTTC. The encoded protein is CASSDEQYF.

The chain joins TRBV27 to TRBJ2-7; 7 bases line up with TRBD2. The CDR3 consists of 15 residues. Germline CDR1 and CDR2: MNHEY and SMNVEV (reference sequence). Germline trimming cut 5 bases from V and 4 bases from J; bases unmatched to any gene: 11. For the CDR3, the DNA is TGTGCCAGCAGTCTCCCTGGGGAGGGGAGATACGAGCAGTACTTC. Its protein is CASSLPGEGRYEQYF.

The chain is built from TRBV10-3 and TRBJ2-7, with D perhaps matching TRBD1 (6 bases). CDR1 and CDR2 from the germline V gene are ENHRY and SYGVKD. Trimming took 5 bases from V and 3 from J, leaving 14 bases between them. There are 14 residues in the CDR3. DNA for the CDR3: TGTGCCATCAGTTCCGGGACAAATCTCTACGAGCAGTACTTC. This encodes CAISSGTNLYEQYF.

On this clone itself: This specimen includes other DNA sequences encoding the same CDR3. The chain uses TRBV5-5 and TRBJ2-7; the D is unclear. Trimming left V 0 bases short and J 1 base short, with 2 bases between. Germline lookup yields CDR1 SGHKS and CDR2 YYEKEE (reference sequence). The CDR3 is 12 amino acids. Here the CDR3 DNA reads TGTGCCAGCAGCTTGGTATCCTACGAGCAGTACTTC. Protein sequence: CASSLVSYEQYF.